This TCR beta chain is drawn from a study of blood T cell repertoires in COVID-19. Study as a whole: Samples of COVID-19 (acute and convalescent) were obtained from the United States, Italy and Spain. Sources were T cells, B-cell-depleted T cells, or PBMCs; the material itself was cDNA or gDNA.

Germline V lookup: CDR1 SEHNR, CDR2 FQNEAQ (reference sequence). V was clipped by 0 bases and J by 2 bases; unmatched bases: 7. The CDR3 spans 16 residues. Participants were placed into cohorts based on the clinical history they reported. Original handling: Reference gene primer amplification in the assay estimated nucleated cell counts. Only in-frame clones appear in the TCRdb table, and some are missing; sequencing was by immunoSEQ multiplex PCR. D and trimming come from the DNA, and the V and J calls and clone size come from that table. The sample contains about 230,000 clones, approximately 89% of which appear only once.

Sequencing was carried out using PBMCs or T cells enriched from blood (not recorded which). This clonotype was obtained from a woman aged 25 to 39 with acute COVID-19. The chain employs TRBV7-9 and TRBJ2-7; 7 bases map to TRBD1. The CDR3 spells CASSLAVGQTAYEQYF. The CDR3 nucleotides are TGTGCCAGCAGCTTAGCGGTGGGACAGACTGCCTACGAGCAGTACTTC.